The 15 T cell receptor beta chains in this list originate from one sample, sequenced in a study of cytomegalovirus exposure and HLA in healthy donors. Primers: 60 Vbeta forward and 13 Jbeta reverse. The table came from immunoSEQ multiplex PCR; TCRdb's copy has only in-frame clones and leaves some out. The data contain under 130,000 clones, roughly three quarters of them singletons. Material for sequencing was PBMCs. These receptor sequences come from a man aged 40-50 years in good health and CMV-seronegative.

The chain is built from TRBV10-1 and TRBJ1-2; TRBD1 aligns across 7 bases. After removal of 3 bases from V and 4 bases from J, the junction contained 8 bases not matched to a gene. The CDR3 length is 15 residues. Germline loops: CDR1 WNHNN, CDR2 SYGVQD (reference sequence). CDR3 DNA sequence: TGCGCCAGCAGTGAACTGACAGGGAAAGGCTATGGCTACACCTTC. Translation gives CASSELTGKGYGYTF.

The chain joins TRBV6-5 to TRBJ1-1; D is perhaps TRBD1 (6 bases). The CDR3 loop spans 13 amino acids. The ends were cut back, 5 bases at V and 5 bases at J, with 12 bases in the middle. Per germline, CDR1 MNHEY and CDR2 SVGAGI. The CDR3, as DNA: TGTGCCAGCAGTGGGGGCAGTTGGACTGAAGCTTTCTTT. Translating gives CASSGGSWTEAFF.

CDR3 sequence: CASWGLGTDTQYF. CDR3 in DNA: TGTGCCAGTTGGGGACTAGGCACAGATACGCAGTATTTT. V usage is TRBV2 and J usage is TRBJ2-3, with 8 bases that match TRBD2. V lost 9 bases and J lost 1; bases outside the gene matches: 3. The CDR3 sequence is 13 residues long. The germline CDR1 and CDR2 sequences are SNHLY and FYNNEI.

This chain joins TRBV4-2 and TRBJ2-7, with 11 bases matching TRBD2. Germline CDR1 and CDR2: LGHNA and YNFKEQ. The V segment lost 0 bases and the J segment 3 bases; nucleotides outside the gene matches: 1. The length of the CDR3 is 15 residues. CDR3 protein: CASSQDTSGSYEQYF. In DNA form, the CDR3 reads TGTGCCAGCAGCCAAGATACTAGCGGGAGCTACGAGCAGTACTTC.

The gene calls are TRBV18 and TRBJ2-2; D may be TRBD1 (6 bases). Germline CDR1 and CDR2: KGHSH and LQKENI. V dropped 4 bases and J dropped 4 bases, with 13 bases sitting between them. This CDR3 contains 15 residues. The CDR3 loop is CASSLGQQGTGELFF. Here the CDR3 DNA reads TGTGCCAGCTCACTCGGGCAACAGGGCACCGGGGAGCTGTTTTTT.

The genes are TRBV15 and TRBJ2-7; TRBD2 aligns across 11 bases. CDR3 size: 15 residues. In germline, CDR1 is LNHNV, CDR2 YYDKDF (reference sequence). V was clipped by 2 bases and J by 3 bases; unmatched bases: 3. CDR3 protein: CATSRLAGGDYEQYF. CDR3 DNA sequence: TGTGCCACCAGCAGACTAGCGGGAGGTGACTACGAGCAGTACTTC.

By frequency in the sample, this clone is medium-sized. The chain uses TRBV5-6 and TRBJ1-5; D might be TRBD1 (5 bases). Germline V gene sequence: CDR1 SGHDT, CDR2 YYEEEE. The CDR3 consists of 13 residues. Trimming removed 4 bases from V and 5 bases from J, with 10 bases in between. The CDR3, as DNA: TGTGCCAGCAGCCCCGCGGGGGATCAGCCCCAGCATTTT. Its translation is CASSPAGDQPQHF.

The gene calls are TRBV4-2 and TRBJ1-2; D might be TRBD1 (6 bases). Germline V gives CDR1 LGHNA, CDR2 YNFKEQ. The CDR3 totals 15 residues. V was trimmed by 1 base and J by 3 bases, leaving 12 bases between them. DNA for the CDR3: TGTGCCAGCAGCCAAGGGGGCAGGACAGACTATGGCTACACCTTC. Protein: CASSQGGRTDYGYTF.

This clone has more than one count but fewer than ten. The genes are TRBV9 and TRBJ2-3; possibly TRBD2 for D (5 bases). V was trimmed by 3 bases and J by 2 bases, leaving 10 bases between them. Germline V lookup: CDR1 SGDLS, CDR2 YYNGEE. The CDR3 loop spans 14 amino acids. This chain's CDR3 is CASSGLANTDTQYF. The CDR3 nucleotides are TGTGCCAGCAGCGGTTTAGCGAACACAGATACGCAGTATTTT.

The chain employs TRBV5-4 and TRBJ2-1; 13 positions match TRBD2. V dropped 4 bases and J dropped 6; count of bases not matched to a gene: 1. The germline gives CDR1 SGHNT, CDR2 YYREEE (reference sequence). The CDR3 has 14 amino acids. Written as DNA, the CDR3 is TGTGCCAGCAGCCGGACTAGCGGGAGCAATGAGCAGTTCTTC. It is translated as CASSRTSGSNEQFF.

The rearrangement links TRBV19 to TRBJ1-2; maybe TRBD1 (6 bases). The CDR3 extends over 15 amino acids. Germline loops: CDR1 LNHDA, CDR2 SQIVND (reference sequence). Trimming removed 6 bases at V and 1 base at J, with 15 bases between. DNA for the CDR3: TGTGCCAGTAGCTTGGGGCTACAGGGTAACTATGGCTACACCTTC. Amino acid sequence: CASSLGLQGNYGYTF.

The gene calls are TRBV9 and TRBJ2-7; TRBD1 is a possible D gene (5 bases). In germline, CDR1 is SGDLS, CDR2 YYNGEE. The CDR3 has 16 residues. Trimming cost V 4 bases and J 2 bases, with 19 bases left between them. Here the CDR3 reads CASSRSPGMSTYEQYF. The CDR3 DNA sequence: TGTGCCAGCAGCCGGTCCCCAGGGATGAGCACCTACGAGCAGTACTTC.

Only one count was recorded for this clone. This chain uses TRBV21-1 with TRBJ2-3; TRBD1, the table's D call, lacks a check against the DNA. TRBV21-1 is a pseudogene. The CDR3 totals 17 residues. The CDR3 nucleotides are TGTGCCAGCAGCAAAAGGGTTGGGGACAGCCTGACGGATACGCAGTATTTT. It yields the protein CASSKRVGDSLTDTQYF.

V is TRBV5-1 and J is TRBJ2-3; 7 nucleotides line up with TRBD1. Germline V CDR1 and CDR2: SGHRS, YFSETQ. CDR3 length: 14 residues. The V and J ends lost 8 bases and 2 bases, in that order; junction bases with no gene match: 8. Here the CDR3 DNA reads TGCGCCAGTTTGAAGGGACAGATCACAGATACGCAGTATTTT. Its translation: CASLKGQITDTQYF.

This chain uses TRBV30 with TRBJ2-6, with 7 bases aligning to TRBD2. J gave up 0 bases and V 4 bases, and 12 bases lay outside the gene matches. The CDR3 length is 18 residues. CDR1 and CDR2 from the germline V gene are GTSNPN and SVGIG (reference sequence). CDR3 sequence: CAWMSGGSRSSGANVLTF. CDR3 DNA: TGTGCCTGGATGAGCGGCGGGAGCCGGAGCTCTGGGGCCAACGTCCTGACTTTC.